What follows are 28 T cell receptor beta chains derived from one specimen sequenced in a study of cytomegalovirus exposure and HLA in healthy donors. PCR amplification relied on 60 Vbeta primers (plus 13 Jbeta primers). Data came from immunoSEQ multiplex PCR; TCRdb stores just in-frame clones and leaves some out. Altogether roughly 180,000 clones are present, 70% to 85% being singletons, with the ten largest covering approximately 1.3%. The sequenced sample was PBMCs. All receptors derive from a man younger than 30 in good health and CMV-seronegative.

The chain carries TRBV11-3 and TRBJ1-3; 9 bases are a match to TRBD1. V was pared by 5 bases and J by 3 bases, with 8 bases of the junction left unmatched. CDR3 length: 16 amino acids. Germline CDR1 and CDR2: SGHNT and YENEEA. The CDR3 DNA sequence: TGTGCCAGCAGCCCAGGGGGACAGGGCCTTGGAAACACCATATATTTT. Its translation: CASSPGGQGLGNTIYF.

The chain employs TRBV7-8 and TRBJ2-3; TRBD1 might be the D (5 bases). The V and J ends lost 1 base and 5 bases respectively, with 13 bases between them. Germline assignment: CDR1 SGHVS and CDR2 FQNEAQ. The CDR3 runs to 15 residues. CDR3 residues: CASSLGPSQGDTQYF. The CDR3 DNA reads TGTGCCAGCAGCTTAGGACCTAGTCAGGGAGATACGCAGTATTTT.

This clone was detected only a few times. The chain recombines TRBV5-6 with TRBJ2-2; D ambiguous. Germline V CDR1 and CDR2: SGHDT, YYEEEE. The V and J ends lost 2 bases and 2 bases respectively, with 10 bases between them. The CDR3 contains 15 residues. The CDR3 loop reads CASSFGTDNTGELFF. In DNA, the CDR3 is TGTGCCAGCAGCTTTGGTACAGACAACACCGGGGAGCTGTTTTTT. Supplemented by reference TRBV5-6 and TRBJ2-2, the full variable domain reads DAGVTQSPTHLIKTRGQQVTLRCSPKSGHDTVSWYQQALGQGPQFIFQYYEEEERQRGNFPDRFSGHQFPNYSSELNVNALLLGDSALYLCASSFGTDNTGELFFGEGSRLTVL.

Written as DNA, the CDR3 is TGTGCTAGTGGTTTGGGGACAGGACCGGCGAATCAGCCCCAGCATTTT. Translation: CASGLGTGPANQPQHF. The V gene is TRBV12-5, the J gene TRBJ1-5; 7 nucleotides align to TRBD1. The CDR3 contains 16 residues. Germline-derived CDR1 and CDR2 are LGHNT and FRNRAP. The trim removed 1 base at V and 4 bases at J, leaving 7 bases unmatched.

This chain connects TRBV4-2 to TRBJ1-3, with TRBD1 identical over 7 bases. Germline loops: CDR1 LGHNA, CDR2 YNFKEQ. V lost 4 bases and J lost 4; bases outside the gene matches: 7. The CDR3 loop spans 15 amino acids. CDR3 residues: CASSPGQYMGNTIYF. The CDR3 coding sequence is TGTGCCAGCAGCCCGGGACAGTATATGGGAAACACCATATATTTT.

The chain employs TRBV5-5 and TRBJ2-1; D is unresolved. CDR1 SGHKS and CDR2 YYEKEE come from the germline V gene (reference sequence). The CDR3 is 13 amino acids. Trimming pared 2 bases from V and 13 bases from J, leaving 16 bases between. CDR3 protein: CASSFSLLENQFF. The CDR3 DNA reads TGTGCCAGCAGCTTTAGCCTTTTAGAGAACCAGTTCTTC.

V gene TRBV29-1 combines with J gene TRBJ1-2, with TRBD1 matching over 8 bases. Per germline, CDR1 SQVTM and CDR2 ANQGSEA. V dropped 6 bases and J dropped 3; count of bases not matched to a gene: 6. The CDR3 is 13 residues long. CDR3 protein: CSVSDRGYYGYTF. The CDR3 bases are TGCAGCGTGTCCGACAGGGGCTACTATGGCTACACCTTC.

This clone showed up just once. Compared with germline, one end of the junction differs, possibly owing to a read error. The V call is TRBV7-9, the J call TRBJ1-2, with TRBD1 identical over 7 bases. Germline V gene data show CDR1 as SEHNR and CDR2 as FQNEAQ (reference sequence). There are 19 residues in the CDR3. This CDR3 is CSSSNPTGATSISNYGYTF. CDR3 nucleotide sequence: TGTTCCAGCAGCAACCCAACAGGGGCAACTAGTATAAGTAACTATGGCTACACCTTC.

This clone was observed a handful of times. The rearrangement uses TRBV4-3 and TRBJ1-2, with TRBD1 matching 8 bases. J lost 4 bases, V lost 2 bases, and 6 bases had no gene match. The germline CDR1 and CDR2 sequences are LGHNA and YSLEER. There are 15 residues in the CDR3. This CDR3 is CASSQSQGDSYGYTF. In nucleotides, the CDR3 is TGCGCCAGCAGCCAATCACAGGGGGATAGCTATGGCTACACCTTC.

The J gene is TRBJ2-1, the V gene TRBV19; 7 bases are shared with TRBD2. The CDR3 covers 16 residues. Per germline, CDR1 LNHDA and CDR2 SQIVND (reference sequence). The junction had 11 bases not matched to a gene; V was cut back by 2 bases and J by 7 bases. The CDR3 sequence is CASSIWRETFRNEQFF. The CDR3 coding sequence is TGTGCCAGTAGTATATGGCGGGAGACCTTCCGGAATGAGCAGTTCTTC.

The rearrangement links TRBV19 to TRBJ2-7; maybe TRBD1 (5 bases). Germline CDR1 and CDR2: LNHDA and SQIVND (reference sequence). Trimming left V 6 bases short and J 3 bases short, with 9 bases between. This CDR3 spans 12 amino acids. The CDR3 region has the DNA TGTGCCAGTAGCGACAGATACTACGAGCAGTACTTC. It specifies CASSDRYYEQYF.

This clone has only a few counts. The chain is built from TRBV5-4 and TRBJ2-5, with 10 bases fitting TRBD1. This CDR3 is built from 17 residues. Germline values: CDR1 SGHNT, CDR2 YYREEE (reference sequence). Unmatched junction bases numbered 11, after V lost 4 bases and J lost 2 bases. The CDR3 loop reads CASSKGQGGIFQETQYF. Here the CDR3 DNA reads TGTGCCAGCAGCAAAGGACAGGGGGGAATTTTTCAAGAGACCCAGTACTTC.

CDR3 coding DNA: TGTGCCAGCAGCCAGGGAGGCACCTCCTATAATTCACCCCTCCACTTT. It translates to CASSQGGTSYNSPLHF. This chain uses TRBV7-2 with TRBJ1-6; TRBD1 is a possible D gene (5 bases). V lost 5 bases and J 0 bases, leaving 11 bases between the germline ends. CDR3 length equals 16 residues. Germline V gene data show CDR1 as SGHTA and CDR2 as FQGNSA.

The chain recombines TRBV7-6 with TRBJ1-1, with D tentatively TRBD1 (6 bases). The CDR3 covers 14 residues. Trimming cost V 2 bases and J 1 base, with 8 bases left between them. Germline-derived CDR1 and CDR2 are SGHVS and FNYEAQ. The CDR3 reads CASSLSGANTEAFF. The DNA of the CDR3 is TGTGCCAGCAGCTTATCAGGGGCGAACACTGAAGCTTTCTTT.

This clone has a handful of counts. V gene TRBV6-5 combines with J gene TRBJ1-2; D unresolved. This CDR3 is built from 15 residues. Trimming stripped 6 bases from V and 0 bases from J, with 14 bases between. Germline CDR1 and CDR2: MNHEY and SVGAGI. Here the CDR3 DNA reads TGTGCCAGCAGCAGCCCGGGAGAAGCTAACTATGGCTACACCTTC. It translates to CASSSPGEANYGYTF.

In this sample, this clone turned up a few times. The rearrangement uses TRBV7-2 and TRBJ1-1; D uncertain. In germline, CDR1 is SGHTA, CDR2 FQGNSA. The CDR3 loop spans 11 amino acids. V lost 2 bases and J 7 bases, leaving 5 bases between the germline ends. Here the CDR3 reads CASSLNGEAFF. In DNA, the CDR3 is TGTGCCAGCAGCTTAAACGGTGAAGCTTTCTTT. The full variable domain, rest sourced from reference TRBV7-2 and TRBJ1-1, is GAGVSQSPSNKVTEKGKDVELRCDPISGHTALYWYRQSLGQGLEFLIYFQGNSAPDKSGLPSDRFSAERTGGSVSTLTIQRTQQEDSAVYLCASSLNGEAFFGQGTRLTVV.

This chain joins TRBV28 and TRBJ1-5; 7 nucleotides align to TRBD1. Germline loops: CDR1 MDHEN, CDR2 SYDVKM. The junction had 1 base not matched to a gene; V was cut back by 5 bases and J by 6 bases. The CDR3 covers 12 residues. CDR3 sequence (DNA): TGTGCCAGCAGTGGACAGGTTCAGCCCCAGCATTTT. As protein: CASSGQVQPQHF.

The chain has TRBV7-9 and TRBJ2-2; unclear D gene. V was cut by 3 bases and J by 2 bases, with 10 bases left in between. The germline gives CDR1 SEHNR, CDR2 FQNEAQ (reference sequence). This CDR3 is built from 15 residues. The CDR3 sequence is CASSFYSSNTGELFF. In nucleotides, the CDR3 is TGTGCCAGCAGCTTTTACAGCTCTAACACCGGGGAGCTGTTTTTT.

The chain recombines TRBV6-1 with TRBJ2-7; 8 nucleotides agree with TRBD1. The CDR3 has 15 amino acids. With V trimmed by 6 bases and J by 2 bases, 9 bases remained unmatched. The germline gives CDR1 MNHNS, CDR2 SASEGT. The CDR3 loop reads CASRPRDRRPYEQYF. In DNA form, the CDR3 reads TGTGCCAGCAGACCGCGGGACAGGAGACCCTACGAGCAGTACTTC.

The chain is built from TRBV18 and TRBJ2-3; no reliable D call. V lost 1 base, J lost 6 bases, and 8 bases lay in between. This CDR3 has 13 amino acids. Germline CDR1 KGHSH, CDR2 LQKENI. CDR3 in DNA: TGTGCCAGCTCACCACAACATTCGGATACGCAGTATTTT. It codes for CASSPQHSDTQYF.

V usage is TRBV6-1 and J usage is TRBJ1-4; D gene ambiguous. The CDR3 is 14 residues long. The V end lost 5 bases, the J end lost 8 bases, and 15 bases lay between the germline ends. Germline loops: CDR1 MNHNS, CDR2 SASEGT. Here the CDR3 reads CASSPSPTREKLFF. The CDR3 coding sequence is TGTGCCAGCAGTCCGTCCCCCACCAGGGAAAAACTGTTTTTT.

The chain combines TRBV7-3 with TRBJ2-1, with 9 bases that match TRBD2. CDR1 and CDR2 (germline): SGHTA, FQGTGA. J was trimmed by 6 bases and V by 1 base; bases with no gene match: 4. CDR3 length equals 15 residues. This CDR3 is CASSLMRGGPNEQFF. The CDR3 nucleotides are TGTGCCAGCAGCTTAATGCGGGGGGGCCCCAATGAGCAGTTCTTC.

V and J are TRBV27 and TRBJ2-1; 7 positions agree with TRBD2. Germline loops: CDR1 MNHEY, CDR2 SMNVEV (reference sequence). Losses at the gene ends were 2 bases for V and 9 bases for J; bases not matched to a gene: 7. This CDR3 contains 14 residues. The CDR3 reads CASSLEAGRGEQFF. As DNA, the CDR3 is TGTGCCAGCAGTTTAGAAGCGGGGCGGGGTGAGCAGTTCTTC.

This clone was picked up one time. V is TRBV4-2 and J is TRBJ2-3, with D tentatively TRBD1 (5 bases). Trimming removed 6 bases at V and 1 base at J, with 11 bases between. This CDR3 is built from 14 residues. Germline loops: CDR1 LGHNA, CDR2 YNFKEQ. The CDR3 is CASRAWGGTDTQYF. The DNA for the CDR3 is TGTGCCAGCAGAGCTTGGGGCGGCACAGATACGCAGTATTTT.

This chain connects TRBV11-2 to TRBJ1-1, with D tentatively TRBD1 (6 bases). Germline V gene data show CDR1 as SGHAT and CDR2 as FQNNGV. V lost 1 base, J lost 10 bases, and 13 bases lay in between. The CDR3 spans 13 residues. CDR3 nucleotides: TGTGCCAGCAGCTTAGGGGGGCGGGGGAGAGCTTTCTTT. This codes for CASSLGGRGRAFF.

Concerning this clone: One end of the junction fails to match germline, which may point to a read error. Written as DNA, the CDR3 is TGTTCCAGCAGCTTAGGGGGGACAGTGGATCAAGAAGCTTTCTTT. This sequence encodes CSSSLGGTVDQEAFF. This chain links TRBV7-9 with TRBJ1-1; 7 bases map to TRBD1. The CDR3 loop spans 15 amino acids. Per the germline V gene, CDR1 is SEHNR and CDR2 is FQNEAQ (reference sequence).

The chain combines TRBV18 with TRBJ2-2; possibly TRBD1 for D (6 bases). The CDR3 sequence is 15 residues long. The germline CDR1 and CDR2 sequences are KGHSH and LQKENI. Between the trimmed V and J ends, which lost 2 bases and 4 bases, there was a span of 11 bases. CDR3 sequence: CASSPNDRSTGELFF. CDR3 in DNA: TGTGCCAGCTCACCAAACGACAGGAGCACCGGGGAGCTGTTTTTT.

The chain joins TRBV11-3 to TRBJ1-3; a weak D match, TRBD1 (5 bases). The ends were cut back, 3 bases at V and 1 base at J, with 13 bases in the middle. The CDR3 totals 16 residues. From germline, CDR1 is SGHNT and CDR2 YENEEA. The CDR3 is CASSFAGRGSGNTIYF. The DNA for the CDR3 is TGTGCCAGCAGCTTCGCTGGGAGGGGATCTGGAAACACCATATATTTT.